These 23 T cell receptor beta chains share one sample of origin, sequenced in a study of blood T cell repertoires in COVID-19. TCRdb keeps only in-frame clones here, not all; method: immunoSEQ multiplex PCR. Among about 98,000 clones listed, roughly 90% were seen once. Sequencing was performed on peripheral blood. The receptors here all came from a woman aged 45-60 years with COVID-19, enrolled during active disease.

V is TRBV3-1 (or the pseudogene TRBV3-2) and J is TRBJ2-1, with D perhaps TRBD1 (6 bases). The V end lost 4 bases, the J end lost 4 bases, and 11 bases lay between the germline ends. CDR1 and CDR2 (germline): LGHDT, YNNKEL (reference sequence). There are 14 residues in the CDR3. The CDR3 DNA reads as TGTGCCAGCAGCCGGGACACTCGATACAATGAGCAGTTCTTC. This gives the protein CASSRDTRYNEQFF.

The chain is built from TRBV10-3 and TRBJ2-5; tentatively, D is TRBD2 (7 bases). This CDR3 is 16 amino acids long. Germline CDR1 reads ENHRY; CDR2 reads SYGVKD. Trimming took off 5 bases at V and 5 bases at J, with 21 bases between the two ends. The CDR3 sequence is CAISSNGGGLVETQYF. The CDR3 DNA sequence: TGTGCCATCAGTTCCAATGGGGGGGGCTTAGTGGAGACCCAGTACTTC.

The chain has TRBV6-6 and TRBJ2-5; possible D gene TRBD2, 7 bases. Germline V gene sequence: CDR1 MNHNY, CDR2 SVGAGI (reference sequence). Trimming pared 7 bases from V and 5 bases from J, leaving 14 bases between. The CDR3 runs 13 residues. This CDR3 reads CASKGGGQETQYF. CDR3 coding DNA: TGTGCCAGCAAGGGAGGGGGGCAGGAGACCCAGTACTTC.

The V gene is TRBV27, the J gene TRBJ2-7, with 10 bases lining up with TRBD1. The V gene end was trimmed by 3 bases and the J gene end by 1 base; junction bases not matched to a gene: 6. The CDR3 contains 16 residues. Germline lookup yields CDR1 MNHEY and CDR2 SMNVEV (reference sequence). This CDR3 reads CASSLDRDRGSYEQYF. CDR3 DNA: TGTGCCAGCAGTTTGGACCGGGACAGGGGATCCTACGAGCAGTACTTC.

V is TRBV30 and J is TRBJ2-7; D not certain. Per the germline V gene, CDR1 is GTSNPN and CDR2 is SVGIG (reference sequence). The germline V and J ends were trimmed by 4 bases and 0 bases, with 7 bases remaining between them. This CDR3 spans 12 amino acids. This CDR3 is CAWNRGSYEQYF. The CDR3 bases are TGTGCCTGGAATCGAGGCTCCTACGAGCAGTACTTC.

The DNA of the CDR3 is TGTGCCAGCAAACGGACTAGCGGGGGGGAAGCTACGCAGTATTTT. Residues: CASKRTSGGEATQYF. The chain links TRBV2 to TRBJ2-3; 15 bases align to TRBD2. Trimming cost V 7 bases and J 8 bases; bases outside gene matches: 7. Per germline, CDR1 SNHLY and CDR2 FYNNEI. The CDR3 covers 15 residues.

The chain employs TRBV11-2 and TRBJ1-6; D unclear. The CDR3 extends over 15 amino acids. The germline V gene encodes CDR1 SGHAT and CDR2 FQNNGV. With 0 bases removed from V and 9 bases from J, the gap between germline ends came to 12 bases. CDR3 region: CASSLDQRLGSPLHF. For the CDR3, the DNA is TGTGCCAGCAGCTTAGATCAGCGTTTAGGTTCACCCCTCCACTTT.

The chain uses TRBV11-2 and TRBJ1-5; no reliable D call. CDR1 is SGHAT and CDR2 is FQNNGV in the germline V gene. The CDR3 has 16 residues. Trimming stripped 1 base from V and 5 bases from J, with 15 bases between. This chain's CDR3 is CASSLADIWSDQPQHF. CDR3 bases: TGTGCCAGCAGCTTAGCTGACATTTGGTCGGATCAGCCCCAGCATTTT.

The chain links TRBV7-2 to TRBJ2-1, with 7 nucleotides matching TRBD1. Germline V gene lookup returns CDR1 SGHTA and CDR2 FQGNSA. The CDR3 spans 16 residues. The J segment lost 5 bases and the V segment lost 3 bases, leaving 10 bases of the junction unmatched. This CDR3 is CASSLVGTAVDNEQFF. CDR3 coding DNA: TGTGCCAGCAGCTTGGTCGGGACAGCGGTCGACAATGAGCAGTTCTTC.

CDR3 nucleotides: TGTGCCATCAGCGACAGGGGAGTATTGACTTTCTTT. Translation gives CAISDRGVLTFF. The chain carries TRBV10-3 and TRBJ1-1; TRBD1 matches 8 bases. The CDR3 is 12 amino acids. V shed 6 bases, J shed 12 bases, and the junction held 9 bases outside the gene matches. Germline CDR1 ENHRY, CDR2 SYGVKD.

The J gene is TRBJ1-5, the V gene TRBV10-1; a weak D match, TRBD1 (5 bases). The CDR3 consists of 14 residues. V was trimmed by 2 bases and J by 6 bases, leaving 11 bases between them. In germline, CDR1 is WNHNN, CDR2 SYGVQD (reference sequence). The chain's CDR3 is CASSEGAGTQPQHF. The CDR3, as DNA: TGCGCCAGCAGTGAGGGCGCGGGGACTCAGCCCCAGCATTTT.

The chain is built from TRBV11-1 and TRBJ2-7; 10 bases fit TRBD1. V shed 0 bases, J shed 0 bases, and the junction held 5 bases outside the gene matches. The germline CDR1 and CDR2 sequences are SGHAT and FQDESV (reference sequence). This CDR3 spans 17 amino acids. The CDR3 sequence: CASSLALGQGNSYEQYF. Written as DNA, the CDR3 is TGTGCCAGCAGCTTAGCTCTGGGACAGGGGAACTCCTACGAGCAGTACTTC.

This clone was counted only a few times. The V gene is TRBV12-5, the J gene TRBJ2-3, with 8 bases identical to TRBD2. Germline loops: CDR1 LGHNT, CDR2 FRNRAP. The CDR3 spans 16 residues. V was pared by 2 bases and J by 1 base, with 5 bases of the junction left unmatched. The CDR3 here is CASGLLPGLGTDTQYF. CDR3 sequence (DNA): TGTGCTAGTGGTTTGCTGCCGGGACTAGGCACAGATACGCAGTATTTT.

V usage is TRBV7-6 and J usage is TRBJ1-2; D remains ambiguous. The ends were cut back, 1 base at V and 2 bases at J, with 8 bases in the middle. The CDR3 is made up of 14 amino acids. Germline V gene lookup returns CDR1 SGHVS and CDR2 FNYEAQ. The CDR3 sequence is CASSLVWQNYGYTF. The CDR3 nucleotides are TGTGCCAGCAGCTTAGTCTGGCAGAACTATGGCTACACCTTC.

The V and J genes are TRBV3-1 (or the pseudogene TRBV3-2) and TRBJ2-1; D perhaps matches TRBD1 (6 bases). This CDR3 is 12 amino acids long. The V and J ends lost 4 bases and 9 bases respectively, with 10 bases between them. Germline CDR1 LGHDT, CDR2 YNNKEL (reference sequence). CDR3 protein: CASSRGQLEQFF. The CDR3 DNA reads as TGTGCCAGCAGCCGAGGACAGCTTGAGCAGTTCTTC.

The CDR3 protein is CASSVGQGLSSYEQYF. CDR3 DNA: TGTGCCAGCAGCGTCGGACAGGGCCTAAGCTCCTACGAGCAGTACTTC. The chain employs TRBV27 and TRBJ2-7; TRBD1 matches 8 bases. The junction had 10 bases not matched to a gene; V was cut back by 6 bases and J by 0 bases. This CDR3 region has 16 residues. Germline V gene lookup returns CDR1 MNHEY and CDR2 SMNVEV (reference sequence).

The table lists this clone with a count of one. This chain connects TRBV11-2 to TRBJ2-3, with TRBD1 as a possible D gene (6 bases). Trimming took 3 bases from V and 5 from J, leaving 12 bases between them. This CDR3 has 14 residues. Germline CDR1 is SGHAT and CDR2 is FQNNGV. DNA for the CDR3: TGTGCCAGCAGCTTTCTGACAGGAGGAGATACGCAGTATTTT. The encoded protein is CASSFLTGGDTQYF.

The V and J genes are TRBV11-2 and TRBJ1-1; maybe TRBD1 (6 bases). The ends were cut back, 2 bases at V and 4 bases at J, with 14 bases in the middle. The CDR3 sequence is 15 residues long. The V gene's germline CDR1 is SGHAT and CDR2 FQNNGV. The CDR3 DNA sequence: TGTGCCAGCAGCTTACCAGGGGCGGGGGGCACTGAAGCTTTCTTT. Translating it yields CASSLPGAGGTEAFF.

The chain couples TRBV6-4 to TRBJ1-5; D might be TRBD1 (5 bases). The germline V gene encodes CDR1 MRHNA and CDR2 SNTAGT. V was cut by 6 bases and J by 0 bases, with 12 bases left in between. The CDR3 consists of 15 residues. The CDR3 spells CASREDTNSNQPQHF. For the CDR3, the DNA is TGTGCCAGCAGAGAGGACACAAATAGCAATCAGCCCCAGCATTTT.

The CDR3 DNA sequence: TGTGCCAGCAGCCAAGCCGGACAGACGCGCGCCACTGAAGCTTTCTTT. It codes for CASSQAGQTRATEAFF. V is TRBV7-9 and J is TRBJ1-1, with a possible D match to TRBD1 (6 bases). The germline CDR1 and CDR2 sequences are SEHNR and FQNEAQ (reference sequence). Trimming pared 5 bases from V and 4 bases from J, leaving 20 bases between. The CDR3 is made up of 16 amino acids.

This chain's CDR3 is CASIEASGGSSYNEQFF. In nucleotides, the CDR3 is TGTGCCAGTATTGAGGCTAGCGGGGGGAGCTCCTACAATGAGCAGTTCTTC. The chain combines TRBV19 with TRBJ2-1, with 11 bases lining up with TRBD2. CDR3 length equals 17 residues. V was clipped by 7 bases and J by 0 bases; unmatched bases: 8. Germline V CDR1 and CDR2: LNHDA, SQIVND (reference sequence).

The chain joins TRBV28 to TRBJ2-7, with D perhaps TRBD1 (6 bases). V was clipped by 5 bases and J by 2 bases, with 13 bases between them. Germline V CDR1 and CDR2: MDHEN, SYDVKM. The CDR3 runs 14 residues. The CDR3 loop reads CASSRPRGTYEQYF. The CDR3 DNA sequence: TGTGCCAGCAGTAGGCCTAGGGGGACCTACGAGCAGTACTTC.

The chain joins TRBV6-1 to TRBJ1-5, with 10 bases matching TRBD1. The CDR3 extends over 17 amino acids. The ends lost 6 bases at V and 3 bases at J; junction bases unmatched: 11. Germline V gives CDR1 MNHNS, CDR2 SASEGT. CDR3 DNA: TGTGCCAGCAGCGAACGCCGGGACAGGGGATTCAATCAGCCCCAGCATTTT. It is translated as CASSERRDRGFNQPQHF.